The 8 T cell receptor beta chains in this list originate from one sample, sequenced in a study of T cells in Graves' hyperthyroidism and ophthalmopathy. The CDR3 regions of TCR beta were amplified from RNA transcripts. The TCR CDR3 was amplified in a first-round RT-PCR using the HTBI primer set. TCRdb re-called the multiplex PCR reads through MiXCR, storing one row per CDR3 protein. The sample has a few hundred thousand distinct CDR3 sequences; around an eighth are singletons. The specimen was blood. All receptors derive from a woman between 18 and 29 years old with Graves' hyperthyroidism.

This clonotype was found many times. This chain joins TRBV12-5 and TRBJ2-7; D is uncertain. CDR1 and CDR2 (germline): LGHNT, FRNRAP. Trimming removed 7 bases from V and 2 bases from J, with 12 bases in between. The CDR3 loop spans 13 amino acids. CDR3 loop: CASARTNTYEQYF. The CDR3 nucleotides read TGTGCTAGTGCCCGGACCAATACCTACGAGCAGTACTTC.

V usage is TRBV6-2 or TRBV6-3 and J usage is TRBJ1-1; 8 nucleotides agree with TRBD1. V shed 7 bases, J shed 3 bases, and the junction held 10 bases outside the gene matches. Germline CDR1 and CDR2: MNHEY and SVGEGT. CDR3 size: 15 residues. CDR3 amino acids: CASNPDREGHTEAFF. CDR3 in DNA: TGTGCCAGCAACCCGGACAGGGAAGGCCACACTGAAGCTTTCTTT.

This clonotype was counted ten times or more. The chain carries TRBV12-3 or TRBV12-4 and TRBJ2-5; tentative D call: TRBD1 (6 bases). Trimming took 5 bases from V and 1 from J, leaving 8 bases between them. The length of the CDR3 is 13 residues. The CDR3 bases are TGTGCCAGCAGTGGGACATTCCAAGAGACCCAGTACTTC. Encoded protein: CASSGTFQETQYF.

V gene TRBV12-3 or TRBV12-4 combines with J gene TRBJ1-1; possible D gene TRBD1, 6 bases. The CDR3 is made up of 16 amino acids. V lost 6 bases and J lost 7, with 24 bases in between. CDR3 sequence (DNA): TGTGCCAGCAGCCCCCTCACGGCAGGGGAGGGAAATGAAGCTTTCTTT. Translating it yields CASSPLTAGEGNEAFF.

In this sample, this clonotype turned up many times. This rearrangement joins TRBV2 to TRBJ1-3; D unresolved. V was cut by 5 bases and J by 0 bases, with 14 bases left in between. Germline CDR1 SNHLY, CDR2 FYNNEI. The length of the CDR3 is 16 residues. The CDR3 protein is CASSREGGLSGNTIYF. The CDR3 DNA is TGTGCCAGCAGTCGAGAGGGCGGCCTCTCTGGAAACACCATATATTTT. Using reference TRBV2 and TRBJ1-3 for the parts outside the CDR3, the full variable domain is EPEVTQTPSHQVTQMGQEVILRCVPISNHLYFYWYRQILGQKVEFLVSFYNNEISEKSEIFDDQFSVERPDGSNFTLKIRSTKLEDSAMYFCASSREGGLSGNTIYFGEGSWLTVV.

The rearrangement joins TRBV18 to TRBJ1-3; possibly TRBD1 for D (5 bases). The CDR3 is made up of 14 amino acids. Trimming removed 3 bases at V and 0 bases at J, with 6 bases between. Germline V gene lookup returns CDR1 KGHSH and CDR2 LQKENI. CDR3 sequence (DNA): TGTGCCAGCTCACCTGGGGCCTCTGGAAACACCATATATTTT. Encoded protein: CASSPGASGNTIYF.

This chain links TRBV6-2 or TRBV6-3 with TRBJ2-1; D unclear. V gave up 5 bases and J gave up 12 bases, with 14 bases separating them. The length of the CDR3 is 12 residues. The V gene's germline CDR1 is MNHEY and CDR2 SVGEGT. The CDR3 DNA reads TGTGCCAGCAGTGACGGCGTCTACAGGCAGTTCTTC. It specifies CASSDGVYRQFF.

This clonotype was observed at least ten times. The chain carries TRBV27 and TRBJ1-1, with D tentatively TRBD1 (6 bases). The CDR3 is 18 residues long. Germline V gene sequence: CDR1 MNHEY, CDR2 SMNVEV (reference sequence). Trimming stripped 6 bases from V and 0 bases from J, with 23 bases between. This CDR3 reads CASSLKTGTLRLNTEAFF. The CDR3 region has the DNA TGTGCCAGCAGCCTTAAGACAGGAACATTAAGGTTGAACACTGAAGCTTTCTTT.